This TCR beta chain was profiled in a study of OX40 agonist ivuxolimab in advanced cancers. Across the study: Checkpoint inhibitors had been given previously to approximately 41% of patients. Three patients, one with hepatocellular carcinoma and two with cutaneous melanoma, achieved partial responses. Overall study results and limits: Certain nonresponding patients likewise had low normalized T-cell clonal expansion.

The method was immunoSEQ multiplex PCR; TCRdb's version includes in-frame clones alone and lacks a portion of them. The sample has around 80,000 clones, roughly 90% seen once. With baseline, cycle 4 day 1, and cycle 7 day 1 as timepoints, blood was sampled. About this clone itself: Its specificity is unknown.

CDR3 length: 12 residues. Germline CDR1 and CDR2: SNHLY and FYNNEI. The V end was cut by 6 bases, the J end by 15 bases, with 18 bases between. Sample: CD4+ or CD8+ T cells sorted from blood, taken in a trial of the OX40 agonist ivuxolimab. The chain links TRBV2 to TRBJ2-1; D perhaps matches TRBD2 (5 bases). This TCR was sampled from an adult with an advanced solid tumor such as melanoma, head and neck, liver or kidney cancer. Written as DNA, the CDR3 is TGTGCCAGCAGCGTGGACTTTAACCGAGGGTTCTTC. Translated, it gives CASSVDFNRGFF.